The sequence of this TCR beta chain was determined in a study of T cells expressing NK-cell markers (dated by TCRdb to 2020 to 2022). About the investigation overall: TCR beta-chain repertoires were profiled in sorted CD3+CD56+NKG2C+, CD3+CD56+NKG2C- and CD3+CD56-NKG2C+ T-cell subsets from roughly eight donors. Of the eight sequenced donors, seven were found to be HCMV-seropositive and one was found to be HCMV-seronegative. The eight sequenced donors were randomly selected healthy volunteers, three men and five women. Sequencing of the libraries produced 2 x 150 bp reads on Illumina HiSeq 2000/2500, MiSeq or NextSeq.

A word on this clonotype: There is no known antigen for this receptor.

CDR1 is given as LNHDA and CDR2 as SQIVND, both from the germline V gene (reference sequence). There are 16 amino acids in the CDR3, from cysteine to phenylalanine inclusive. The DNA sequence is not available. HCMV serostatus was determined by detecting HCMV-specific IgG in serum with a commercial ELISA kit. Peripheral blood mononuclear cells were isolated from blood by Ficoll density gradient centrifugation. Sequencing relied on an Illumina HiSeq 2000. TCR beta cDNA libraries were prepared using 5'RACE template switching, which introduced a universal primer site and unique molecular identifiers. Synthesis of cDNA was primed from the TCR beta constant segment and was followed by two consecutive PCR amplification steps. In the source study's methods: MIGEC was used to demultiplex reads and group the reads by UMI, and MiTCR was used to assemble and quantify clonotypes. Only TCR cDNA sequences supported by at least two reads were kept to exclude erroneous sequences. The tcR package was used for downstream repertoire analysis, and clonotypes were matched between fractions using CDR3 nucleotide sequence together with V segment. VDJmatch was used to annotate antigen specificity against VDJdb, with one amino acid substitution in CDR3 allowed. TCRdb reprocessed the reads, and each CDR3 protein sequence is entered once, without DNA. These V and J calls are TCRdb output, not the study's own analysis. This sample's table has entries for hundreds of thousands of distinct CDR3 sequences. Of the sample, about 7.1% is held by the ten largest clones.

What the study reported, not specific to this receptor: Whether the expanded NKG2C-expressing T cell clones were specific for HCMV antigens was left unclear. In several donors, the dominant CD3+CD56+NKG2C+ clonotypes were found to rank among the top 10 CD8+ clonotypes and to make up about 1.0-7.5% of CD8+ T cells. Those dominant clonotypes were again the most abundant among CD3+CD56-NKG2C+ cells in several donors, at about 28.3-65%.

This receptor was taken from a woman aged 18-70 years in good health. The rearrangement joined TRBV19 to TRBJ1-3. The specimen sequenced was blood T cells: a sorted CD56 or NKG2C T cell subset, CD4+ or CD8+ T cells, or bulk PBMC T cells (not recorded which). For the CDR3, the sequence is CASSTTGTGSGNTIYF.